The 29 T cell receptor beta chains reported below all come from one sample, sequenced in a study of CD8 T cells in Susac syndrome. Random hexamers were used to reverse transcribe an amount of roughly 0.45 to 1 ug RNA. TCRdb recomputed calls from the immunoSEQ multiplex PCR reads with MiXCR, one row per CDR3 protein. The sample lists about 300,000 distinct CDR3 sequences, roughly 85% occurring once. Sequencing was performed on CD8+ T cells from PBMCs. These receptors all come from a human donor with multiple sclerosis.

The V call is TRBV3-1, the J call TRBJ2-7; D gene uncertain. This CDR3 spans 14 amino acids. Between the trimmed V and J ends, which lost 2 bases and 4 bases, there was a span of 12 bases. CDR1 LGHDT and CDR2 YNNKEL come from the germline V gene (reference sequence). The CDR3 loop reads CASSQQLAIYEQYF. The DNA for the CDR3 is TGTGCCAGCAGCCAACAGCTGGCGATATACGAGCAGTACTTC.

V gene TRBV7-6 combines with J gene TRBJ2-7; a weak D match, TRBD2 (6 bases). The germline V gene has CDR1 SGHVS and CDR2 FNYEAQ. The CDR3 extends over 16 amino acids. V lost 5 bases and J 2 bases, leaving 19 bases between the germline ends. The CDR3 reads CASSPTRRDSTYEQYF. Here the CDR3 DNA reads TGTGCCAGCAGCCCGACCCGCCGGGACTCGACCTACGAGCAGTACTTC.

The chain combines TRBV10-3 with TRBJ2-5; 7 bases are a match to TRBD1. The germline V gene has CDR1 ENHRY and CDR2 SYGVKD. CDR3 length: 16 amino acids. The J segment lost 1 base and the V segment lost 4 bases, leaving 9 bases of the junction unmatched. CDR3 coding DNA: TGTGCCATCAGTGGGGGCACAGGGGCCAGCCAAGAGACCCAGTACTTC. It codes for CAISGGTGASQETQYF.

This clonotype was picked up a small number of times. The chain is built from TRBV11-2 and TRBJ1-5; a weak D match, TRBD1 (5 bases). Germline V CDR1 and CDR2: SGHAT, FQNNGV. This CDR3 comprises 14 residues. V was clipped by 0 bases and J by 8 bases, with 11 bases between them. The CDR3 reads CASSLESGGEPQHF. CDR3 coding DNA: TGTGCCAGCAGCTTAGAAAGTGGGGGGGAGCCCCAGCATTTT.

The chain has TRBV7-9 and TRBJ2-4; 8 bases agree with TRBD2. The CDR3 has 14 residues. J lost 7 bases, V lost 3 bases, and 5 bases had no gene match. CDR1 is SEHNR and CDR2 is FQNEAQ in the germline V gene (reference sequence). CDR3 in amino acids: CASSFVASGNIQYF. The CDR3, as DNA: TGTGCCAGCAGCTTCGTGGCTAGCGGGAACATTCAGTACTTC.

The chain employs TRBV10-2 and TRBJ1-2; D gene ambiguous. In germline, CDR1 is WSHSY, CDR2 SAAADI. With 2 bases removed from V and 2 bases from J, the gap between germline ends came to 6 bases. The CDR3 sequence is 13 residues long. The CDR3 sequence is CASSEAVNYGYTF. CDR3 DNA: TGCGCCAGCAGTGAGGCGGTAAACTATGGCTACACCTTC.

In the case of this clonotype: An end of the junction does not agree with germline; a read error may underlie this. This chain links TRBV5-8 with TRBJ1-1; D gene ambiguous. The germline V gene has CDR1 SGHTS and CDR2 YDEGEE. This CDR3 comprises 13 residues. CDR3 region: CTSSPLMNTEAFF. CDR3 nucleotide sequence: TGTACCAGCAGCCCTTTAATGAACACTGAAGCTTTCTTT. Full variable domain (outside the CDR3, taken from reference TRBV5-8 and TRBJ1-1): EAGVTQSPTHLIKTRGQQATLRCSPISGHTSVYWYQQALGLGLQFLLWYDEGEERNRGNFPPRFSGRQFPNYSSELNVNALELEDSALYLCTSSPLMNTEAFFGQGTRLTVV.

This chain uses TRBV2 with TRBJ2-3; 10 nucleotides align to TRBD1. Germline CDR1 is SNHLY and CDR2 is FYNNEI. The V and J ends lost 6 bases and 1 base, in that order; junction bases with no gene match: 4. The CDR3 consists of 15 residues. The CDR3 region has the DNA TGTGCCAGCAGGAGGACAGGGGGAGGCACAGATACGCAGTATTTT. As protein: CASRRTGGGTDTQYF.

As to this clonotype: The junction departs from germline at one end; a sequencing error may be responsible. The chain employs TRBV27 and TRBJ2-1, with 10 nucleotides matching TRBD2. CDR3 length equals 16 residues. Per germline, CDR1 MNHEY and CDR2 SMNVEV (reference sequence). The CDR3 spells CASSLLGLAVTNEQFF. In DNA, the CDR3 is TGTGCCAGCAGTTTACTCGGACTAGCGGTCACCAATGAGCAGTTTTTC.

The chain uses TRBV9 and TRBJ2-2, with a weak D call TRBD1 (7 bases). V dropped 3 bases and J dropped 3 bases, with 15 bases sitting between them. The CDR3 is 16 residues long. CDR1 is SGDLS, CDR2 YYNGEE, per germline. CDR3 DNA: TGTGCCAGCAGCGCCCCGACAGGGACTCACACCGGGGAGCTGTTTTTT. Residues: CASSAPTGTHTGELFF.

This chain joins TRBV19 and TRBJ1-2; no definite D call. This CDR3 is built from 12 residues. The germline gives CDR1 LNHDA, CDR2 SQIVND (reference sequence). Trimming removed 5 bases at V and 6 bases at J, with 10 bases between. The CDR3 spells CASSHRRHGYTF. Written as DNA, the CDR3 is TGTGCCAGTAGTCATCGACGACATGGCTACACCTTC.

The chain is built from TRBV28 and TRBJ2-2; the D gene is possibly TRBD1 (5 bases). Germline CDR1 reads MDHEN; CDR2 reads SYDVKM. Trimming stripped 1 base from V and 3 bases from J, with 21 bases between. This CDR3 is 19 amino acids long. The CDR3 sequence is CASSLSTSLGAWYTGELFF. Written as DNA, the CDR3 is TGTGCCAGCAGTTTATCTACCAGTCTAGGGGCATGGTACACCGGGGAGCTGTTTTTT.

The CDR3 DNA reads as TGTGCCAGCAGCTTAGGAGACCTACCCACGAACACCGGGGAGCTGTTTTTT. Its translation is CASSLGDLPTNTGELFF. The chain links TRBV7-9 to TRBJ2-2, with D unclear. The CDR3 contains 17 residues. Germline V gene sequence: CDR1 SEHNR, CDR2 FQNEAQ (reference sequence). V lost 1 base and J lost 0, with 12 bases in between.

The genes are TRBV5-1 and TRBJ2-5; D ambiguous. CDR1 is SGHRS, CDR2 YFSETQ, per germline. This CDR3 is built from 12 residues. Trimming removed 0 bases at V and 14 bases at J, with 14 bases between. CDR3 loop: CASSLAGSTPYF. CDR3 nucleotides: TGCGCCAGCAGCTTGGCCGGTTCAACGCCATACTTC.

The genes are TRBV5-6 and TRBJ2-7, with 10 positions matching TRBD2. V trimming: 0 bases; J trimming: 4 bases; junction bases outside the gene matches: 4. Germline-derived CDR1 and CDR2 are SGHDT and YYEEEE. The CDR3 sequence is 15 residues long. CDR3 sequence reads: CASSLASGSMYEQYF. The CDR3 DNA is TGTGCCAGCAGCTTGGCTAGCGGGAGTATGTACGAGCAGTACTTC.

The chain links TRBV3-1 to TRBJ1-2; tentative D call: TRBD1 (6 bases). The V gene lost 0 bases and the J gene lost 4 bases, with 15 bases spanning the gap. This CDR3 spans 16 amino acids. The germline CDR1 and CDR2 sequences are LGHDT and YNNKEL (reference sequence). The CDR3: CASSQEGATGPYGYTF. The CDR3 DNA sequence: TGTGCCAGCAGCCAAGAGGGAGCGACAGGACCCTATGGCTACACCTTC. The whole variable domain, remainder taken from reference TRBV3-1 and TRBJ1-2, is DTAVSQTPKYLVTQMGNDKSIKCEQNLGHDTMYWYKQDSKKFLKIMFSYNNKELIINETVPNRFSPKSPDKAHLNLHINSLELGDSAVYFCASSQEGATGPYGYTFGSGTRLTVV.

V usage is TRBV28 and J usage is TRBJ1-5; D is ambiguous. Germline V gene data show CDR1 as MDHEN and CDR2 as SYDVKM. CDR3 length: 14 residues. V lost 3 bases to trimming and J lost 1 base, with 7 bases between them. Here the CDR3 DNA reads TGTGCCAGCAGTTTTCTGAGGAGCAATCAGCCCCAGCATTTT. Amino acid sequence: CASSFLRSNQPQHF.

This rearrangement joins TRBV4-1 to TRBJ1-5; 7 nucleotides agree with TRBD1. The germline V gene encodes CDR1 MGHRA and CDR2 YSYEKL. The J segment lost 3 bases and the V segment lost 3 bases, leaving 11 bases of the junction unmatched. The CDR3 is 17 residues long. The CDR3, as DNA: TGCGCCAGCAGCCAGGTTTATACAGGGGTTGACAATCAGCCCCAGCATTTT. This translates into CASSQVYTGVDNQPQHF.

This clonotype was seen a few times. This chain joins TRBV12-3 or TRBV12-4 and TRBJ2-1, with D possibly TRBD2 on 5 matching bases. This CDR3 region has 13 residues. Trimming left V 3 bases short and J 6 bases short, with 9 bases between. CDR3: CASSFDYSNEQFF. As DNA, the CDR3 is TGTGCCAGCAGTTTCGACTATTCCAATGAGCAGTTCTTC.

This chain uses TRBV11-3 with TRBJ1-2; maybe TRBD1 (6 bases). In germline, CDR1 is SGHNT, CDR2 YENEEA. The V and J ends lost 3 bases and 4 bases respectively, with 6 bases between them. This CDR3 comprises 12 residues. The CDR3 reads CASSFRGYGYTF. The CDR3, as DNA: TGTGCCAGCAGCTTCAGGGGCTATGGCTACACCTTC.

This clonotype showed up just once. The gene calls are TRBV9 and TRBJ2-2, with 11 bases that match TRBD2. CDR3 length: 17 amino acids. The trim removed 2 bases at V and 7 bases at J, leaving 10 bases unmatched. In germline, CDR1 is SGDLS, CDR2 YYNGEE. This CDR3 is CASSVSGRADGGGELFF. The CDR3, as DNA: TGTGCCAGCAGCGTTAGCGGGAGGGCTGACGGTGGCGGGGAGCTGTTTTTT.

The chain couples TRBV30 to TRBJ1-2; D is ambiguous. Trimming took off 2 bases at V and 4 bases at J, with 20 bases between the two ends. Per germline, CDR1 GTSNPN and CDR2 SVGIG (reference sequence). The CDR3 has 16 residues. For the CDR3, the DNA is TGTGCCTGGAGTCTTCATACCACGCCCGGGCCCTATGGCTACACCTTC. Translation gives CAWSLHTTPGPYGYTF.

V and J are TRBV28 and TRBJ1-2; D gene ambiguous. The CDR3 covers 13 residues. The germline CDR1 and CDR2 sequences are MDHEN and SYDVKM. With 6 bases removed from V and 4 bases from J, the gap between germline ends came to 12 bases. The CDR3 loop reads CASSEAGTYGYTF. CDR3 coding DNA: TGTGCCAGCAGCGAGGCGGGTACCTATGGCTACACCTTC.

J is TRBJ1-5 and V is TRBV6-2 or TRBV6-3; D is unresolved. CDR3 length: 13 residues. The germline gives CDR1 MNHEY, CDR2 SVGEGT. V shed 2 bases and J shed 7 bases, with 9 bases lying between them. The CDR3 sequence: CASSYGIAQPQHF. The CDR3 bases are TGTGCCAGCAGTTACGGTATCGCACAGCCCCAGCATTTT.

V is TRBV11-2 and J is TRBJ2-7; a weak D match, TRBD2 (5 bases). V gave up 6 bases and J gave up 0 bases, with 9 bases separating them. There are 13 residues in the CDR3. The germline CDR1 and CDR2 sequences are SGHAT and FQNNGV. CDR3 DNA: TGTGCCAGCAGAACTAGTATCTCCTACGAGCAGTACTTC. The encoded protein is CASRTSISYEQYF. Full variable domain (remainder filled in from reference TRBV11-2 and TRBJ2-7): EAGVAQSPRYKIIEKRQSVAFWCNPISGHATLYWYQQILGQGPKLLIQFQNNGVVDDSQLPKDRFSAERLKGVDSTLKIQPAKLEDSAVYLCASRTSISYEQYFGPGTRLTVT.

The table lists this clonotype with a count of one. V gene TRBV28 combines with J gene TRBJ1-2, with D tentatively TRBD1 (5 bases). Germline V gene data show CDR1 as MDHEN and CDR2 as SYDVKM. The V end lost 3 bases, the J end lost 4 bases, and 9 bases lay between the germline ends. CDR3 length: 13 amino acids. The CDR3 DNA reads as TGTGCCAGCAGTTTTCAGGACATCTATGGCTACACCTTC. As protein: CASSFQDIYGYTF.

This chain uses TRBV6-2 or TRBV6-3 with TRBJ2-7; D call uncertain. CDR1 and CDR2 from the germline V gene are MNHEY and SVGEGT. With 3 bases removed from V and 4 bases from J, the gap between germline ends came to 10 bases. The CDR3 loop spans 13 amino acids. CDR3 region: CASSYFRVYEQYF. The CDR3 bases are TGTGCCAGCAGTTATTTTCGGGTGTACGAGCAGTACTTC.

Only one count was recorded for this clonotype. This chain uses TRBV4-3 with TRBJ2-5; perhaps TRBD2 as D (5 bases). The V end lost 0 bases, the J end lost 5 bases, and 13 bases lay between the germline ends. Germline CDR1 is LGHNA and CDR2 is YSLEER. CDR3 length: 15 amino acids. As DNA, the CDR3 is TGCGCCAGCAGCCAAGATCAGGCTAGCTTGGAGACCCAGTACTTC. Its translation is CASSQDQASLETQYF.

This clonotype is a singleton in its sample. The V call is TRBV28, the J call TRBJ2-3; TRBD2 matches 8 bases. Germline V CDR1 and CDR2: MDHEN, SYDVKM. J gave up 4 bases and V 7 bases, and 10 bases lay outside the gene matches. This CDR3 is 15 amino acids long. The CDR3 loop is CASTPAGVTADTQYF. Here the CDR3 DNA reads TGTGCCAGCACCCCAGCGGGAGTTACCGCAGATACGCAGTATTTT. Together with reference TRBV28 and TRBJ2-3, the CDR3 gives the full variable domain: DVKVTQSSRYLVKRTGEKVFLECVQDMDHENMFWYRQDPGLGLRLIYFSYDVKMKEKGDIPEGYSVSREKKERFSLILESASTNQTSMYLCASTPAGVTADTQYFGPGTRLTVL.